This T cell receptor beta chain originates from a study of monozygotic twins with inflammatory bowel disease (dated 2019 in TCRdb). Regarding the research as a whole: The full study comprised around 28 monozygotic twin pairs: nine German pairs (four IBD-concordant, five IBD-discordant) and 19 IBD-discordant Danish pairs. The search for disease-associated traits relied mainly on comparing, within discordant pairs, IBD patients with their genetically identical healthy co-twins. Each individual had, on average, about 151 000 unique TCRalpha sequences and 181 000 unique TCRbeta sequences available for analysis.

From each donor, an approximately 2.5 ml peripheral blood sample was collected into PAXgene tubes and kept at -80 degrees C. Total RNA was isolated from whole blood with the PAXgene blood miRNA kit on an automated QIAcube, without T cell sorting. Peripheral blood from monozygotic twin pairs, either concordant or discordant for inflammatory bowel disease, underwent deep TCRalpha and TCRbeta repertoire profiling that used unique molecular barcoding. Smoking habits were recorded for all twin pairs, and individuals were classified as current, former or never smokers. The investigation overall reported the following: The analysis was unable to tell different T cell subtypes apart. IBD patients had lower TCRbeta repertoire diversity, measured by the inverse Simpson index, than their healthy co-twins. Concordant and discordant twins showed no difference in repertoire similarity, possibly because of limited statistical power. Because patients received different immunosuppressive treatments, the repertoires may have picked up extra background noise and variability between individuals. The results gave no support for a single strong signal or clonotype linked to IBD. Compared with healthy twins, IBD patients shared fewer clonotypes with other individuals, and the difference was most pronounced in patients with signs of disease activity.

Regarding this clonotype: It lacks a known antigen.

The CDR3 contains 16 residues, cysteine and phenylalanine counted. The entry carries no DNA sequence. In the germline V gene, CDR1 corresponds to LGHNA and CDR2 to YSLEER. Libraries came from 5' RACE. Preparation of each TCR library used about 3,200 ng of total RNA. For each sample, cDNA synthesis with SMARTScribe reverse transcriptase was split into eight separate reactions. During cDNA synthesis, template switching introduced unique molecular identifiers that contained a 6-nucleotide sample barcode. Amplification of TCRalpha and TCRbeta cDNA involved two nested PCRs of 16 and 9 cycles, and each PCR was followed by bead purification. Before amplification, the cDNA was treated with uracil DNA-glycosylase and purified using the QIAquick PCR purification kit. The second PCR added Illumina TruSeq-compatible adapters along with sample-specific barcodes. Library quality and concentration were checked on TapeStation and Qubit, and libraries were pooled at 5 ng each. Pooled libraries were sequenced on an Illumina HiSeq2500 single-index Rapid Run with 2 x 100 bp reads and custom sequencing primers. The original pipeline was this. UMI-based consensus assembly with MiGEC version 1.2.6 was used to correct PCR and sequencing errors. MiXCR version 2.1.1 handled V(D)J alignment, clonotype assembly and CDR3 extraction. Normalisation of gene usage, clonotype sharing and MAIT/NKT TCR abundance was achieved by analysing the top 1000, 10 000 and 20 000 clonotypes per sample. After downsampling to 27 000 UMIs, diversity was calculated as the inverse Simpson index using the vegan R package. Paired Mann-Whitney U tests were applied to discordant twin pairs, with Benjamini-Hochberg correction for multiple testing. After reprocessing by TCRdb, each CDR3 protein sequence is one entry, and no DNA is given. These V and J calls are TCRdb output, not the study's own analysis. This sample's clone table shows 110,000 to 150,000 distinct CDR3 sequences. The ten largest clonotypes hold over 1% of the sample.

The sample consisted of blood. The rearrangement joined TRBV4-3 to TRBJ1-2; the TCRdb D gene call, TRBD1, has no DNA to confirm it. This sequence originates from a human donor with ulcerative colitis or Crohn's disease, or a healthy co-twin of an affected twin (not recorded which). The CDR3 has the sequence CASSHWLTDKNYGYTF.